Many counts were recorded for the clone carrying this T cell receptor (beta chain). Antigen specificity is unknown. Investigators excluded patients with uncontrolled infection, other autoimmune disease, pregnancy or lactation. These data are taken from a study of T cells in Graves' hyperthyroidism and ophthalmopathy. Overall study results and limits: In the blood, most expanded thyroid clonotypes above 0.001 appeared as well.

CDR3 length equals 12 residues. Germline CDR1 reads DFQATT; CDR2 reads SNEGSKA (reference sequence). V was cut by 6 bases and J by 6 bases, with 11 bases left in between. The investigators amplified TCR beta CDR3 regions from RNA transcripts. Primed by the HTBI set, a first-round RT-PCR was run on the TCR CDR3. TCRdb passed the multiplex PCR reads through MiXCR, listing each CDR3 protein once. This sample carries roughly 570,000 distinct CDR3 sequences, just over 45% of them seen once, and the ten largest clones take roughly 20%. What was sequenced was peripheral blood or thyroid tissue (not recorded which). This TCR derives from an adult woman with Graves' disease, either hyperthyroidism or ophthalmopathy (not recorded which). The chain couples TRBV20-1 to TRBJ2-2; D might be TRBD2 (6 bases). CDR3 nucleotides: TGCAGTGCCAAGGGGACTGCCGGGGAGCTGTTTTTT. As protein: CSAKGTAGELFF.